This TCR beta chain was captured in a study of shared clonotypes between healthy human individuals. The wider study: The study enrolled a couple of women and three men aged 18 to 49. Overall study results and limits: It was observed that about 5% of naive CD4 clonotypes were shared across several donors.

Germline V gene lookup returns CDR1 LNHDA and CDR2 SQIVND (reference sequence). The V and J ends lost 3 bases and 5 bases, in that order; junction bases with no gene match: 0. This CDR3 is built from 13 residues. Measured with immunoSEQ multiplex PCR; TCRdb has only the in-frame clones, and not every one. The sample carries 980,000 or so clones, approximately 80% recorded once. Notes on this clone: Its antigen is as yet unknown.

Sequenced input: memory CD4+ T cells sorted from blood. Subset indicated: CD45RA-negative fraction. V is TRBV19 and J is TRBJ2-2; TRBD1 matches 7 bases. This clonotype was obtained from a young man in good health. CDR3 nucleotides: TGTGCCAGTAGTATGACAGGGACCGGGGAGCTGTTTTTT. This codes for CASSMTGTGELFF.